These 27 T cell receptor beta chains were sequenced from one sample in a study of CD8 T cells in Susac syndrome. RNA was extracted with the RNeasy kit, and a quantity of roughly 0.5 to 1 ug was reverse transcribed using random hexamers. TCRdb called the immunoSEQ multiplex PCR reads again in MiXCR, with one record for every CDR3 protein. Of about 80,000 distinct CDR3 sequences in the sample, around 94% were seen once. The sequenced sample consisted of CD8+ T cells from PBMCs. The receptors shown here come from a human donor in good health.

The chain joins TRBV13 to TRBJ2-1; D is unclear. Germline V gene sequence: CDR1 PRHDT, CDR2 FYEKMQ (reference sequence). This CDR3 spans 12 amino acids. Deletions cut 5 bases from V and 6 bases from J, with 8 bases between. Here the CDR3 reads CASSRMSNEQFF. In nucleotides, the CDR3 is TGTGCCAGCAGCCGGATGAGCAATGAGCAGTTCTTC.

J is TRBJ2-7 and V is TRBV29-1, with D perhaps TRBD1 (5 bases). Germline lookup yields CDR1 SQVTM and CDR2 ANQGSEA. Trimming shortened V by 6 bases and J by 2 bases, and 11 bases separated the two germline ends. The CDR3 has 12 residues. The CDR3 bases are TGCAGCGTCACCCAGGGTCCCTACGAGCAGTACTTC. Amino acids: CSVTQGPYEQYF.

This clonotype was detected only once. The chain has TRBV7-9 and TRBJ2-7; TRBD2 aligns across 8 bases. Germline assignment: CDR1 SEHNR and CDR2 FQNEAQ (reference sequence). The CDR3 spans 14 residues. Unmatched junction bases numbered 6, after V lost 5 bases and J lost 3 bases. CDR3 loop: CASSPVLAGYEQYF. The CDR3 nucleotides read TGTGCCAGCAGCCCTGTTCTAGCGGGCTACGAGCAGTACTTC.

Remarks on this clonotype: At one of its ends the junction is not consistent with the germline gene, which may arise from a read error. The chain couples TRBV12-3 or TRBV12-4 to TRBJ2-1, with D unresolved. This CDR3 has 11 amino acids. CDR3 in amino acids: CASSFGHDQFF. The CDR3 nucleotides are TGTGCCAGCAGTTTCGGGCATGACCAGTTCTTC.

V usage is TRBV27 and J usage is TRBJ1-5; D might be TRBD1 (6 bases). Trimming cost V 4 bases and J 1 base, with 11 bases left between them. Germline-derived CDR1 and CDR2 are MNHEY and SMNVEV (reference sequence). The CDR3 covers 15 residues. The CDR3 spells CASSWGRGSNQPQHF. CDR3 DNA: TGTGCCAGCAGTTGGGGGAGGGGGAGCAATCAGCCCCAGCATTTT.

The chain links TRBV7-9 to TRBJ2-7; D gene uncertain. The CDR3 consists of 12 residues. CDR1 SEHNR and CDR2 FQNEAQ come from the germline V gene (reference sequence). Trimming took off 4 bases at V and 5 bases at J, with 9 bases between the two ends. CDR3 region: CASSSLRNEQYF. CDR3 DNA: TGTGCCAGCAGCTCCTTGCGCAACGAGCAGTACTTC.

The CDR3, as DNA: TGTGCCAGCAGCTTAGTTCTAGCAGGGGATACGCAGTATTTT. It translates to CASSLVLAGDTQYF. This chain joins TRBV7-8 and TRBJ2-3; D is tentatively TRBD1 or TRBD2 (5 bases each). Germline lookup yields CDR1 SGHVS and CDR2 FQNEAQ. Trimming removed 1 base from V and 6 bases from J, with 11 bases in between. The CDR3 is 14 residues long. Combining the CDR3 with reference TRBV7-8 and TRBJ2-3 gives the whole variable domain GAGVSQSPRYKVAKRGQDVALRCDPISGHVSLFWYQQALGQGPEFLTYFQNEAQLDKSGLPSDRFFAERPEGSVSTLKIQRTQQEDSAVYLCASSLVLAGDTQYFGPGTRLTVL.

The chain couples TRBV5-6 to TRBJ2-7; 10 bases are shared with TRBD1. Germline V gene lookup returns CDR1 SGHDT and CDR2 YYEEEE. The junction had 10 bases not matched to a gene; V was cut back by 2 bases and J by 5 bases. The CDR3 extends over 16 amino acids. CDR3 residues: CASSFPNRDRGHEQYF. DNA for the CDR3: TGTGCCAGCAGCTTCCCCAACCGGGACAGGGGCCACGAGCAGTACTTC.

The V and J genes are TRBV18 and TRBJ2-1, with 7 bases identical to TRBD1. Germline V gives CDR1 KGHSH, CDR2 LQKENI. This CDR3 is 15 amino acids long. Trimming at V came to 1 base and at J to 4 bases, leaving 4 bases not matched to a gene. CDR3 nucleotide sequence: TGTGCCAGCTCACCACGGGACAGCAGGTACAATGAGCAGTTCTTC. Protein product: CASSPRDSRYNEQFF.

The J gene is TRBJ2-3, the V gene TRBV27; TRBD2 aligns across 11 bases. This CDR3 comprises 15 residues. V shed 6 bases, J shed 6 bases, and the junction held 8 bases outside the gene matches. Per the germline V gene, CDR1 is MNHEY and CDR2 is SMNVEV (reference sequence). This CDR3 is CASSAGTSGWDTQYF. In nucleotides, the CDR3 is TGTGCCAGCAGCGCTGGGACTAGCGGATGGGATACGCAGTATTTT.

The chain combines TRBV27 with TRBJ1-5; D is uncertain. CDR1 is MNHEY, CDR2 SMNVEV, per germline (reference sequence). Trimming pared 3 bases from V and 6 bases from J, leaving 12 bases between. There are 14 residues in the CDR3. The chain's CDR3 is CASSFTGRVQPQHF. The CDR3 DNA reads TGTGCCAGCAGTTTTACCGGTAGGGTTCAGCCCCAGCATTTT.

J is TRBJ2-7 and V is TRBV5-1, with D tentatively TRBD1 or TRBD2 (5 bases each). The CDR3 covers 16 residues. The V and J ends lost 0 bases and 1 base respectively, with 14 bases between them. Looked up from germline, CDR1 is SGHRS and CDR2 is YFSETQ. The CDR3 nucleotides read TGCGCCAGCAGCTTGGACCGGTCCGGGACGTCCTACGAGCAGTACTTC. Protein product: CASSLDRSGTSYEQYF.

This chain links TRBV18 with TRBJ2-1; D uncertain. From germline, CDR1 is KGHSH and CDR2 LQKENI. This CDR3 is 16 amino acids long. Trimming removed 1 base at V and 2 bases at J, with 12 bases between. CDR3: CASSPQTAGAYNEQFF. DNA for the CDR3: TGTGCCAGCTCACCACAGACGGCTGGGGCCTACAATGAGCAGTTCTTC.

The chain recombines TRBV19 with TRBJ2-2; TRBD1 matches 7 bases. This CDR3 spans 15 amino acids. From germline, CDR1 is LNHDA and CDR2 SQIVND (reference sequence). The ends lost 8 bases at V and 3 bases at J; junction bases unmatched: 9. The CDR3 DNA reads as TGTGCCAGTGGACCCGGGACAGACTACACCGGGGAGCTGTTTTTT. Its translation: CASGPGTDYTGELFF.

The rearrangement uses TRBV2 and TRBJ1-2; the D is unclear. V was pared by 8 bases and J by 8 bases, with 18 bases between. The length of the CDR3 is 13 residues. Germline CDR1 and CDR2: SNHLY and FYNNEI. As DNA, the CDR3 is TGTGCCAGCCTATCGGGCCGCCAGGAAGGCTACACCTTC. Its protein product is CASLSGRQEGYTF.

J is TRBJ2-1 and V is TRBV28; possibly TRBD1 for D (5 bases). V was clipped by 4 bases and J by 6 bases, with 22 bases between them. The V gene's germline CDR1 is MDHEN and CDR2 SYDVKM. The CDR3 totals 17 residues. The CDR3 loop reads CASSSSWQGYPLNEQFF. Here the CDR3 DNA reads TGTGCCAGCAGTTCGAGCTGGCAGGGCTACCCCCTCAATGAGCAGTTCTTC.

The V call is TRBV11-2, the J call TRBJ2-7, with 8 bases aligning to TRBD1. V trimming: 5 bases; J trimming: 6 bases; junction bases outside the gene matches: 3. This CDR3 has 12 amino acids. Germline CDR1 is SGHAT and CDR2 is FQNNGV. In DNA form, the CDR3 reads TGTGCCAGCAGCATGGACAGGGTCGAGCAGTACGTC. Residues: CASSMDRVEQYV.

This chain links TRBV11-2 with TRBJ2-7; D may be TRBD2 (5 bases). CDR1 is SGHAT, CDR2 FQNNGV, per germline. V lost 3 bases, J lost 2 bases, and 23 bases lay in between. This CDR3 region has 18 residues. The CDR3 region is CASSFNSWVPGSTYEQYV. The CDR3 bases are TGTGCCAGCAGCTTTAATTCCTGGGTGCCGGGAAGTACCTACGAGCAGTACGTC.

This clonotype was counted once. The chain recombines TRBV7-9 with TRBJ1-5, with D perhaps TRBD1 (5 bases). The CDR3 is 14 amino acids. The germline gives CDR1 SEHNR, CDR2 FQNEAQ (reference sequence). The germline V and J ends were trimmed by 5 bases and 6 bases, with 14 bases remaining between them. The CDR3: CASSRLGHPQPQHF. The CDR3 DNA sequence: TGTGCCAGCAGCCGATTAGGACATCCTCAGCCCCAGCATTTT.

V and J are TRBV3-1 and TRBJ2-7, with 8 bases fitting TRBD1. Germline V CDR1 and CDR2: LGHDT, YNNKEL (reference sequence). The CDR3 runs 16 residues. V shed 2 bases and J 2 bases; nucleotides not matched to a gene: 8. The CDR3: CASSQMAQGATYEQYF. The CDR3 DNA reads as TGTGCCAGCAGCCAAATGGCCCAGGGGGCCACCTACGAGCAGTACTTC.

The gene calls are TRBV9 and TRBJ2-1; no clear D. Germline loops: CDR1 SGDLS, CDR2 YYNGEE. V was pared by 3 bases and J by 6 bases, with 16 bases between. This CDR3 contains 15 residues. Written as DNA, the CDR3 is TGTGCCAGCAGCGCACCTACGCGCGCAAGCAATGAGCAGTTCTTC. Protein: CASSAPTRASNEQFF.

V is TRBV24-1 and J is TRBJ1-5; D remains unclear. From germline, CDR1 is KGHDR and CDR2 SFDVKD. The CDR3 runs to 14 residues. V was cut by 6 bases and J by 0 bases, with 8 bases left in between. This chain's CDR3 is CATSNRYSNQPQHF. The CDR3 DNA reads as TGTGCCACCAGTAACAGATATAGCAATCAGCCCCAGCATTTT.

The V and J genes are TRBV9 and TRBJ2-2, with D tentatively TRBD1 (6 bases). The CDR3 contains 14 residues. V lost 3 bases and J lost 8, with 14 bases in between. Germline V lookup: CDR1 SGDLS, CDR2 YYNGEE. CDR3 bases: TGTGCCAGCAGCGCCCGACAGGTTATAGGGGAGCTGTTTTTT. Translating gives CASSARQVIGELFF.

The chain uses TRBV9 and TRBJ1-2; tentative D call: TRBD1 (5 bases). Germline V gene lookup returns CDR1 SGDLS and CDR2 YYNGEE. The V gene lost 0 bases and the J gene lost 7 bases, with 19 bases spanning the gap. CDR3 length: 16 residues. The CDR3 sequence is CASSVVAGLNSRGYTF. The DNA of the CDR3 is TGTGCCAGCAGCGTAGTGGCAGGGCTGAATAGTCGTGGCTACACCTTC.

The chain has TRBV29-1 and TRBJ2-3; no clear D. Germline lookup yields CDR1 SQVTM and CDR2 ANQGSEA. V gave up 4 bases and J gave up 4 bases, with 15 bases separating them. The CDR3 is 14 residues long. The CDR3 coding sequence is TGCAGCGTTGGGGCAGCTTTGGGTCCAGATACGCAGTATTTT. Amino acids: CSVGAALGPDTQYF.

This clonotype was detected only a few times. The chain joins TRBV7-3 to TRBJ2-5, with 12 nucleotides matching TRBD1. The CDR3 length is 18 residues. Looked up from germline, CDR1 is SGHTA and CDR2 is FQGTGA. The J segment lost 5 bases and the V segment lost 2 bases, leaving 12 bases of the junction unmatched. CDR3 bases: TGTGCCAGCAGCTTATCTCCGGGACAGGGGGCGCTTTGGGAGACCCAGTACTTC. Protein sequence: CASSLSPGQGALWETQYF.

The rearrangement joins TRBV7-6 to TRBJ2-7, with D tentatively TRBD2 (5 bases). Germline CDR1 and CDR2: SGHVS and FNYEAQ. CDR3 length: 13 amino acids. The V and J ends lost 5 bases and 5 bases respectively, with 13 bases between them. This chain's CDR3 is CASSHQTGDEQYV. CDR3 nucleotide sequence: TGTGCCAGCAGCCACCAAACCGGGGACGAGCAGTACGTC.